This TCR beta chain was captured by sequencing in a study of blood T cell repertoires in COVID-19. The wider study: Both acute and convalescent COVID-19 samples were obtained from the United States, Italy and Spain.

Clones were read by immunoSEQ multiplex PCR, and TCRdb kept only the in-frame ones, dropping some. This sample has nearly 110,000 clones, with about 82% found just once. This clone showed up just once. CDR3 length: 16 amino acids. V was pared by 2 bases and J by 0 bases, with 14 bases between. Looked up from germline, CDR1 is SGHRS and CDR2 is YFSETQ. Seattle enrolled patients during active infection and tracked them longitudinally. This TCR derives from a man older than 75 with COVID-19, enrolled during active disease. Sequenced input: peripheral blood. The chain has TRBV5-1 and TRBJ1-2; maybe TRBD1 (5 bases). The chain's CDR3 is CASSFGQGKANYGYTF. The CDR3, as DNA: TGCGCCAGCAGCTTTGGGCAGGGCAAAGCTAACTATGGCTACACCTTC.